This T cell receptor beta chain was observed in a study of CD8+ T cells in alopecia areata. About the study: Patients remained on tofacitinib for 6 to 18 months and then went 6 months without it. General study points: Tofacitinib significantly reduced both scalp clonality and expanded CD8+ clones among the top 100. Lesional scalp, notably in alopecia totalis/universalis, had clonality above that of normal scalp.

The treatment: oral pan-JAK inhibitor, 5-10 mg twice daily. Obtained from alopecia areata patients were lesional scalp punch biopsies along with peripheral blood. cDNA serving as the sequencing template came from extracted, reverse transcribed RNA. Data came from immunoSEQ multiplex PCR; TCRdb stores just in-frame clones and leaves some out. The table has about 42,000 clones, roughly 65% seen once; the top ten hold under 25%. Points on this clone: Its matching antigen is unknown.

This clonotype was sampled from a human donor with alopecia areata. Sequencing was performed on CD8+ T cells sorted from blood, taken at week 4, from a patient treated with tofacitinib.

The CDR3 sequence is CASRPGGPGTDTQYF. The CDR3 DNA reads as TGTGCCAGCAGACCGGGGGGGCCGGGCACAGATACGCAGTATTTT. The chain recombines TRBV6-4 with TRBJ2-3; 8 bases are a match to TRBD2. J was trimmed by 1 base and V by 6 bases; bases with no gene match: 6. The CDR3 has 15 amino acids. Germline V gene lookup returns CDR1 MRHNA and CDR2 SNTAGT.